These 20 T cell receptor beta chains originate from one sample sequenced in a study of blood T cell repertoires in COVID-19. TCRdb's copy holds only in-frame clones and misses some; the assay was immunoSEQ multiplex PCR. The repertoire holds under 250,000 clones, with roughly 80% as singletons. Sequenced sample: peripheral blood. The source is a woman in her fifties or sixties with acute or convalescent COVID-19.

The rearrangement joins TRBV9 to TRBJ2-7; D is undetermined. The CDR3 length is 16 residues. Per the germline V gene, CDR1 is SGDLS and CDR2 is YYNGEE. The germline V and J ends were trimmed by 4 bases and 3 bases, with 20 bases remaining between them. The CDR3 nucleotides read TGTGCCAGCAGCCCGGGTCCCGTAAACCCCGTCTACGAGCAGTACTTC. It translates to CASSPGPVNPVYEQYF.

This rearrangement joins TRBV9 to TRBJ2-2; 7 nucleotides align to TRBD1. Germline-derived CDR1 and CDR2 are SGDLS and YYNGEE. The CDR3 has 15 residues. Trimming removed 3 bases from V and 0 bases from J; junction bases left unmatched: 2. CDR3: CASSAGQPNTGELFF. CDR3 bases: TGTGCCAGCAGCGCGGGACAGCCGAACACCGGGGAGCTGTTTTTT.

The CDR3 DNA reads as TGCGCCAGCAGCCAAGAGGGACTAGCGGGGGTGGCAGATACGCAGTATTTT. This sequence encodes CASSQEGLAGVADTQYF. V is TRBV4-1 and J is TRBJ2-3; TRBD2 matches 14 bases. Germline CDR1 reads MGHRA; CDR2 reads YSYEKL. CDR3 length: 17 residues. Trimming at V came to 0 bases and at J to 4 bases, leaving 3 bases not matched to a gene.

Here the CDR3 DNA reads TGTGCCTGGAGTAAGCGGCTGGGTGAAAAACTGTTTTTT. Protein: CAWSKRLGEKLFF. The chain couples TRBV30 to TRBJ1-4; unclear D gene. CDR1 GTSNPN and CDR2 SVGIG come from the germline V gene (reference sequence). The CDR3 covers 13 residues. V gave up 2 bases and J gave up 7 bases, with 11 bases separating them.

This clone has just a few counts. The chain uses TRBV25-1 and TRBJ1-2; no clear D. V lost 1 base to trimming and J lost 4 bases, with 4 bases between them. Germline assignment: CDR1 MGHDK and CDR2 SYGVNS. The CDR3 has 12 amino acids. CDR3 region: CASSESGYGYTF. DNA of the CDR3: TGTGCCAGCAGTGAATCAGGCTATGGCTACACCTTC.

This CDR3 is CASSLIGGTSLYGYTF. CDR3 nucleotide sequence: TGTGCCAGCAGTTTGATCGGGGGAACCTCACTATATGGCTACACCTTC. The rearrangement links TRBV28 to TRBJ1-2, with TRBD1 as a possible D gene (5 bases). The germline V and J ends were trimmed by 3 bases and 5 bases, with 19 bases remaining between them. The length of the CDR3 is 16 residues. Germline-derived CDR1 and CDR2 are MDHEN and SYDVKM.

The chain couples TRBV7-2 to TRBJ2-5; D is unclear. V lost 4 bases and J 1 base, leaving 10 bases between the germline ends. The CDR3 spans 14 residues. The germline CDR1 and CDR2 sequences are SGHTA and FQGNSA. The CDR3 coding sequence is TGTGCCAGCAGCTACGCTAGGAGCCAAGAGACCCAGTACTTC. Its protein is CASSYARSQETQYF. The whole variable domain, remainder taken from reference TRBV7-2 and TRBJ2-5, is GAGVSQSPSNKVTEKGKDVELRCDPISGHTALYWYRQSLGQGLEFLIYFQGNSAPDKSGLPSDRFSAERTGGSVSTLTIQRTQQEDSAVYLCASSYARSQETQYFGPGTRLLVL.

The V gene is TRBV2, the J gene TRBJ1-3; 7 positions match TRBD1. The ends lost 4 bases at V and 5 bases at J; junction bases unmatched: 11. The V gene's germline CDR1 is SNHLY and CDR2 FYNNEI. The CDR3 has 16 amino acids. CDR3 protein: CASSVSSGDSRNTIYF. The CDR3 coding sequence is TGTGCCAGCAGTGTCTCTTCGGGGGACAGTAGAAACACCATATATTTT.

V is TRBV19 and J is TRBJ1-4, with 7 bases fitting TRBD1. The CDR3 spans 16 residues. The V gene end was trimmed by 7 bases and the J gene end by 1 base; junction bases not matched to a gene: 9. Germline CDR1 reads LNHDA; CDR2 reads SQIVND (reference sequence). CDR3 region: CASTDRASLTNEKLFF. The CDR3 DNA reads TGTGCCAGTACAGACAGGGCCTCCTTAACTAATGAAAAACTGTTTTTT.

This chain uses TRBV6-1 with TRBJ2-5, with D possibly being TRBD2 (6 bases). The CDR3 has 16 amino acids. Germline V gives CDR1 MNHNS, CDR2 SASEGT. Trimming stripped 0 bases from V and 9 bases from J, with 20 bases between. As DNA, the CDR3 is TGTGCCAGCAGTGAAGCCCAGACGCGGGGCCGCGGGGCCCAGTACTTC. Translated: CASSEAQTRGRGAQYF.

This chain links TRBV5-1 with TRBJ1-1, with TRBD1 as a possible D gene (5 bases). Germline values: CDR1 SGHRS, CDR2 YFSETQ. The CDR3 spans 14 residues. Between the trimmed V and J ends, which lost 0 bases and 7 bases, there was a span of 13 bases. CDR3 bases: TGCGCCAGCAGCTTGGGGGAGGGGCGGGGTGAAGCTTTCTTT. It translates to CASSLGEGRGEAFF.

V and J are TRBV10-2 and TRBJ1-1, with 7 positions matching TRBD1. The junction had 3 bases not matched to a gene; V was cut back by 4 bases and J by 1 base. The germline CDR1 and CDR2 sequences are WSHSY and SAAADI. CDR3 size: 14 residues. CDR3 DNA sequence: TGCGCCAGCAGTGGGAACAGGGGGAACACTGAAGCTTTCTTT. Translating it yields CASSGNRGNTEAFF.

The chain has TRBV27 and TRBJ2-1; a possible D gene is TRBD1 (7 bases). Germline CDR1 reads MNHEY; CDR2 reads SMNVEV (reference sequence). The CDR3 is 16 amino acids. V lost 4 bases and J 4 bases, leaving 17 bases between the germline ends. CDR3 loop: CASSSPWQGGYNEQFF. The CDR3 DNA reads as TGTGCCAGCAGTTCCCCATGGCAGGGGGGTTACAATGAGCAGTTCTTC.

The CDR3 is CASSPGGVPNEKLFF. DNA for the CDR3: TGCGCCAGCAGCCCCGGCGGAGTACCTAATGAAAAACTGTTTTTT. The rearrangement uses TRBV5-1 and TRBJ1-4; unclear D gene. CDR1 and CDR2 from the germline V gene are SGHRS and YFSETQ. With 4 bases removed from V and 3 bases from J, the gap between germline ends came to 13 bases. The CDR3 has 15 amino acids.

The chain is built from TRBV5-4 and TRBJ2-3, with a possible D match to TRBD1 (7 bases). In germline, CDR1 is SGHNT, CDR2 YYREEE (reference sequence). The length of the CDR3 is 15 residues. V lost 2 bases, J lost 2 bases, and 12 bases lay in between. The CDR3 reads CASSFGGGFTDTQYF. CDR3 DNA: TGTGCCAGCAGCTTTGGAGGGGGCTTCACAGATACGCAGTATTTT.

This rearrangement joins TRBV7-9 to TRBJ2-1; TRBD1 aligns across 8 bases. With 11 bases clipped from V and 3 bases from J, the junction kept 9 bases outside the gene matches. Germline CDR1 reads SEHNR; CDR2 reads FQNEAQ (reference sequence). The CDR3 totals 14 residues. The CDR3 loop reads CAGQGGQGYNEQFF. CDR3 in DNA: TGTGCCGGCCAGGGCGGACAGGGCTACAATGAGCAGTTCTTC.

The J gene is TRBJ1-2, the V gene TRBV6-2 or TRBV6-3; D not certain. The CDR3 totals 13 residues. CDR1 and CDR2 from the germline V gene are MNHEY and SVGEGT. V lost 0 bases, J lost 8 bases, and 10 bases lay in between. The CDR3 sequence: CASSYSGTWGYTF. The CDR3 DNA reads TGTGCCAGCAGTTACTCCGGTACCTGGGGCTACACCTTC.

This clone was observed a handful of times. The chain recombines TRBV7-9 with TRBJ2-1; TRBD2 aligns across 8 bases. CDR1 and CDR2 from the germline V gene are SEHNR and FQNEAQ (reference sequence). Losses at the gene ends were 6 bases for V and 7 bases for J; bases not matched to a gene: 11. The CDR3 contains 15 residues. CDR3 in amino acids: CASRSSGGAGNEQFF. CDR3 DNA sequence: TGTGCCAGCAGATCTTCCGGGGGGGCCGGGAATGAGCAGTTCTTC. Variable domain in full (rest from reference TRBV7-9 and TRBJ2-1): DTGVSQNPRHKITKRGQNVTFRCDPISEHNRLYWYRQTLGQGPEFLTYFQNEAQLEKSRLLSDRFSAERPKGSFSTLEIQRTEQGDSAMYLCASRSSGGAGNEQFFGPGTRLTVL.

Only a few counts were recorded for this clone. This chain connects TRBV9 to TRBJ1-2; possible D gene TRBD1, 5 bases. This CDR3 spans 13 amino acids. In germline, CDR1 is SGDLS, CDR2 YYNGEE. Trimming removed 4 bases at V and 5 bases at J, with 12 bases between. CDR3 amino acids: CASSLRGSYGYTF. CDR3 DNA: TGTGCCAGCAGCCTTCGGGGGTCGTATGGCTACACCTTC.

This clone showed up just a few times. The gene calls are TRBV13 and TRBJ1-4; TRBD1 aligns across 10 bases. Germline CDR1 PRHDT, CDR2 FYEKMQ (reference sequence). The ends lost 5 bases at V and 8 bases at J; junction bases unmatched: 5. This CDR3 region has 14 residues. The CDR3 spells CASSDRGQGEKLFF. The DNA of the CDR3 is TGTGCCAGCAGCGACAGGGGGCAGGGGGAAAAACTGTTTTTT.